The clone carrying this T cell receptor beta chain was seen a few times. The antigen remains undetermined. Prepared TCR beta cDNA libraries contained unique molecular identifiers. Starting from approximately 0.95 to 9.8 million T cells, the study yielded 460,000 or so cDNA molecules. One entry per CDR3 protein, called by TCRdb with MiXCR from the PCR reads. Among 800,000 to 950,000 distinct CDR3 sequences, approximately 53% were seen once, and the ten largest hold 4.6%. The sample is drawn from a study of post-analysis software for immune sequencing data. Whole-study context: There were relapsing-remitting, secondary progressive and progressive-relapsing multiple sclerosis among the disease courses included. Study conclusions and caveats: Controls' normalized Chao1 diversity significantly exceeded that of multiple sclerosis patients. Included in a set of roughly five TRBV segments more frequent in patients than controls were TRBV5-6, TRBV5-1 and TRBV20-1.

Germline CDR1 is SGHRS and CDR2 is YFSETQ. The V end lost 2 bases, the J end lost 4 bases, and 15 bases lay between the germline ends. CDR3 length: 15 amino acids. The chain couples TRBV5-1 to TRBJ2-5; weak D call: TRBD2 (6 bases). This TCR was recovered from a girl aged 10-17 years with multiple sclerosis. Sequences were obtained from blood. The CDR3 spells CASSFAGGNGETQYF. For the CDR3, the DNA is TGCGCCAGCAGCTTCGCAGGAGGGAATGGAGAGACCCAGTACTTC.